The 8 T cell receptor beta chains below come from one sample, sequenced in a study of blood T cell repertoires in COVID-19. The data were produced by immunoSEQ multiplex PCR, yet TCRdb's version contains in-frame clones alone and is incomplete. The table includes a few hundred thousand clones, 85% to 90% detected once. Sequencing was done on a sample of PBMCs or T cells enriched from blood (not recorded which). The receptors originated from a woman aged 18 to 35 who had recovered from COVID-19.

The chain couples TRBV6-2 or TRBV6-3 to TRBJ1-2; tentative D call: TRBD1 (5 bases). The V gene's germline CDR1 is MNHEY and CDR2 SVGEGT. This CDR3 comprises 13 residues. The germline V and J ends were trimmed by 6 bases and 4 bases, with 12 bases remaining between them. The CDR3 DNA is TGTGCCAGCAGCACGACGCAGGGCTATGGCTACACCTTC. It codes for CASSTTQGYGYTF.

The V and J genes are TRBV27 and TRBJ2-3; D not certain. The V end was cut by 3 bases, the J end by 1 base, with 11 bases between. The CDR3 is made up of 15 amino acids. In germline, CDR1 is MNHEY, CDR2 SMNVEV (reference sequence). CDR3 sequence reads: CASSFPPSGTDTQYF. As DNA, the CDR3 is TGTGCCAGCAGTTTCCCCCCCTCCGGCACAGATACGCAGTATTTT.

This rearrangement joins TRBV28 to TRBJ1-2; D unresolved. V was clipped by 7 bases and J by 0 bases, with 12 bases between them. Germline V gene lookup returns CDR1 MDHEN and CDR2 SYDVKM. The CDR3 extends over 14 amino acids. Here the CDR3 DNA reads TGTGCCAGCAATCGGCAGCGTTCTAACTATGGCTACACCTTC. This gives the protein CASNRQRSNYGYTF.

The chain links TRBV24-1 to TRBJ1-3; 8 bases fit TRBD1. Trimming at V came to 4 bases and at J to 2 bases, leaving 6 bases not matched to a gene. This CDR3 region has 16 residues. Germline values: CDR1 KGHDR, CDR2 SFDVKD. CDR3 nucleotide sequence: TGTGCCACCAGTGACCCGCGACAGGGGACTGGAAACACCATATATTTT. This encodes CATSDPRQGTGNTIYF.

The chain combines TRBV20-1 with TRBJ2-5, with 13 bases identical to TRBD2. Germline-derived CDR1 and CDR2 are DFQATT and SNEGSKA (reference sequence). The CDR3 totals 16 residues. V lost 3 bases, J lost 4 bases, and 8 bases stayed unmatched. In DNA, the CDR3 is TGCAGTGCTAGTCCCGGACTAGCGGGGGTGGGAGAGACCCAGTACTTC. Translated: CSASPGLAGVGETQYF.

CDR3 in amino acids: CASRTGQLLNYGYTF. Here the CDR3 DNA reads TGTGCCAGCCGGACAGGACAACTTCTAAACTATGGCTACACCTTC. The chain couples TRBV19 to TRBJ1-2; 7 nucleotides agree with TRBD1. This CDR3 is built from 15 residues. Germline loops: CDR1 LNHDA, CDR2 SQIVND (reference sequence). The J segment lost 2 bases and the V segment lost 9 bases, leaving 12 bases of the junction unmatched.

The chain links TRBV2 to TRBJ1-4, with D possibly being TRBD1 (6 bases). The V and J ends lost 2 bases and 2 bases respectively, with 24 bases between them. The V gene's germline CDR1 is SNHLY and CDR2 FYNNEI. The CDR3 sequence is 20 residues long. CDR3 bases: TGTGCCAGCAGTGAATTTCGTGGTTTCAGGGGAACCGGTACTAATGAAAAACTGTTTTTT. Translated, it gives CASSEFRGFRGTGTNEKLFF. The full variable domain, its missing parts supplied by reference TRBV2 and TRBJ1-4, is EPEVTQTPSHQVTQMGQEVILRCVPISNHLYFYWYRQILGQKVEFLVSFYNNEISEKSEIFDDQFSVERPDGSNFTLKIRSTKLEDSAMYFCASSEFRGFRGTGTNEKLFFGSGTQLSVL.

The CDR3 DNA is TGCGCCAGCTTTGATAGGAGCGGGGGCTCCTACAATGAGCAGTTCTTC. Translated, it gives CASFDRSGGSYNEQFF. The rearrangement links TRBV4-1 to TRBJ2-1, with 8 bases fitting TRBD2. Trimming cost V 8 bases and J 0 bases; bases outside gene matches: 9. This CDR3 contains 16 residues. CDR1 and CDR2 (germline): MGHRA, YSYEKL.